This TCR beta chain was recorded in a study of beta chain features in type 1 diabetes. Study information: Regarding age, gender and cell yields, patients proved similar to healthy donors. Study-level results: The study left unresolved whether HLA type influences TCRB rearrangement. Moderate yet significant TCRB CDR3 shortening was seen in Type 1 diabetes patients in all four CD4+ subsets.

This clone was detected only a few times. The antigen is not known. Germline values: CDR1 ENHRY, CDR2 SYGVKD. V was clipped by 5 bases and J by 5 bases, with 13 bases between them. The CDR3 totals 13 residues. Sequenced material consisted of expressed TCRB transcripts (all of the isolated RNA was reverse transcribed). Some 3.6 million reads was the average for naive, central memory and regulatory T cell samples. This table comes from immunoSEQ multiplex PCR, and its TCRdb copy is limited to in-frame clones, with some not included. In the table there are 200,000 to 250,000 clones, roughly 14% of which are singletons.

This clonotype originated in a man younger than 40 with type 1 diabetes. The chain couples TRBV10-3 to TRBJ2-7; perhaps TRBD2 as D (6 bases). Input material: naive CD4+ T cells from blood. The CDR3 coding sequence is TGTGCCATCAGTACGGGACTGGATAACGAGCAGTACTTC. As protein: CAISTGLDNEQYF.